These 15 T cell receptor beta chains share one sample of origin, sequenced in a study of blood T cell repertoires in COVID-19. Sequencing was performed with immunoSEQ multiplex PCR; in TCRdb, only in-frame clones are kept and a portion is missing. Among 210,000 or so clones listed, roughly 89% were seen once. Sequenced: peripheral blood. The receptors stem from a middle-aged man with acute or convalescent COVID-19.

The V and J genes are TRBV7-9 and TRBJ1-1; 11 nucleotides align to TRBD1. V lost 3 bases to trimming and J lost 6 bases; unmatched junction nucleotides: 3. CDR1 and CDR2 (germline): SEHNR, FQNEAQ (reference sequence). CDR3 length equals 14 residues. This CDR3 is CASSFGTGGPEAFF. The CDR3 DNA sequence: TGTGCCAGCAGCTTTGGGACAGGGGGGCCTGAAGCTTTCTTT.

V usage is TRBV7-3 and J usage is TRBJ2-5; D is perhaps TRBD2 (7 bases). The CDR3 loop spans 15 amino acids. V was pared by 5 bases and J by 5 bases, with 18 bases between. CDR1 SGHTA and CDR2 FQGTGA come from the germline V gene. As DNA, the CDR3 is TGTGCCAGCAGCCCTTACGGGGGGCTTGCCGAGACCCAGTACTTC. It translates to CASSPYGGLAETQYF.

The gene calls are TRBV19 and TRBJ2-6; 8 bases are a match to TRBD2. After removal of 3 bases from V and 0 bases from J, the junction contained 7 bases not matched to a gene. Germline loops: CDR1 LNHDA, CDR2 SQIVND (reference sequence). CDR3 length: 18 residues. CDR3 amino acids: CASSINRGGGSGANVLTF. CDR3 nucleotides: TGTGCCAGTAGTATTAATCGGGGGGGCGGCTCTGGGGCCAACGTCCTGACTTTC.

V and J are TRBV5-1 and TRBJ2-7, with a tentative D call TRBD2 (6 bases). V was trimmed by 0 bases and J by 3 bases, leaving 10 bases between them. The CDR3 loop spans 14 amino acids. From germline, CDR1 is SGHRS and CDR2 YFSETQ. As DNA, the CDR3 is TGCGCCAGCAGCTTGGACGCGGGGAACTACGAGCAGTACTTC. Protein: CASSLDAGNYEQYF.

CDR3 region: CASMRNEQFF. CDR3 DNA: TGTGCCAGCATGAGGAATGAGCAGTTCTTC. The V and J genes are TRBV12-3 or TRBV12-4 and TRBJ2-1, with D hard to call. This CDR3 is built from 10 residues. The germline V and J ends were trimmed by 7 bases and 7 bases, with 5 bases remaining between them.

The V and J genes are TRBV24-1 and TRBJ1-1; maybe TRBD1 (5 bases). The length of the CDR3 is 16 residues. With 3 bases removed from V and 4 bases from J, the gap between germline ends came to 17 bases. The germline V gene encodes CDR1 KGHDR and CDR2 SFDVKD. CDR3 amino acids: CATSDANSGLGTEAFF. CDR3 bases: TGTGCCACCAGTGATGCGAACTCAGGGTTGGGCACTGAAGCTTTCTTT.

The chain carries TRBV5-1 and TRBJ2-1; 8 bases are a match to TRBD1. Germline-derived CDR1 and CDR2 are SGHRS and YFSETQ. Unmatched junction bases numbered 10, after V lost 5 bases and J lost 6 bases. There are 15 residues in the CDR3. The CDR3 reads CASSSADRVGNEQFF. The CDR3 nucleotides read TGCGCCAGCAGTTCCGCGGACAGGGTTGGCAATGAGCAGTTCTTC.

V is TRBV19 and J is TRBJ2-5; 9 bases map to TRBD2. The germline V gene has CDR1 LNHDA and CDR2 SQIVND (reference sequence). J lost 2 bases, V lost 6 bases, and 10 bases had no gene match. The length of the CDR3 is 16 residues. This CDR3 reads CASRRGPSGDQETQYF. The CDR3 DNA reads TGTGCCAGTAGGCGGGGTCCTAGCGGGGATCAAGAGACCCAGTACTTC.

This clone was counted a single time. The chain links TRBV2 to TRBJ2-2; TRBD1 aligns across 12 bases. This CDR3 spans 17 amino acids. Trimming removed 2 bases from V and 4 bases from J; junction bases left unmatched: 5. Germline CDR1 reads SNHLY; CDR2 reads FYNNEI. The CDR3 loop is CASSEWGQGAITGELFF. DNA of the CDR3: TGTGCCAGCAGTGAATGGGGACAGGGGGCGATCACCGGGGAGCTGTTTTTT.

This clone was seen just once. The V call is TRBV7-2, the J call TRBJ1-5, with 7 positions matching TRBD1. The CDR3 runs 13 residues. Germline CDR1 and CDR2: SGHTA and FQGNSA. The V gene end was trimmed by 4 bases and the J gene end by 7 bases; junction bases not matched to a gene: 4. CDR3 protein: CASSSDRVQPQHF. The DNA of the CDR3 is TGTGCCAGCAGCTCCGACAGGGTGCAGCCCCAGCATTTT.

The chain carries TRBV29-1 and TRBJ1-2; TRBD1 matches at 8 bases. The V gene's germline CDR1 is SQVTM and CDR2 ANQGSEA. The CDR3 spans 12 residues. V was clipped by 7 bases and J by 7 bases; unmatched bases: 8. CDR3 DNA: TGCAGCGGGACGAGACAGGGGTTTGGCTACACCTTC. Translation gives CSGTRQGFGYTF.

J is TRBJ2-3 and V is TRBV10-3; TRBD2 aligns across 7 bases. With V trimmed by 8 bases and J by 4 bases, 9 bases remained unmatched. CDR3 length: 14 amino acids. The germline V gene encodes CDR1 ENHRY and CDR2 SYGVKD. This CDR3 reads CAIDGGSSSDTQYF. In DNA, the CDR3 is TGTGCCATCGACGGGGGGTCATCCTCAGATACGCAGTATTTT.

The chain combines TRBV5-6 with TRBJ2-5; D perhaps matches TRBD2 (6 bases). The CDR3 loop spans 13 amino acids. The germline gives CDR1 SGHDT, CDR2 YYEEEE. Trimming cost V 3 bases and J 5 bases, with 11 bases left between them. The CDR3 protein is CASSSEGSETQYF. Here the CDR3 DNA reads TGTGCCAGCAGCTCGGAGGGTAGTGAGACCCAGTACTTC.

The sample holds one count of this clone. V gene TRBV6-2 or TRBV6-3 combines with J gene TRBJ1-2; D remains unclear. CDR1 is MNHEY, CDR2 SVGEGT, per germline. Trimming pared 2 bases from V and 2 bases from J, leaving 18 bases between. The CDR3 consists of 17 residues. The CDR3 reads CASSYKAPGPGNYGYTF. CDR3 DNA: TGTGCCAGCAGTTACAAAGCCCCTGGACCGGGAAACTATGGCTACACCTTC.

The chain carries TRBV27 and TRBJ2-6, with TRBD2 as a possible D gene (5 bases). The germline CDR1 and CDR2 sequences are MNHEY and SMNVEV (reference sequence). The CDR3 is 15 amino acids. Trimming stripped 8 bases from V and 0 bases from J, with 11 bases between. CDR3 bases: TGTGCCAGCTCACCGGGGAACTCTGGGGCCAACGTCCTGACTTTC. This translates into CASSPGNSGANVLTF.